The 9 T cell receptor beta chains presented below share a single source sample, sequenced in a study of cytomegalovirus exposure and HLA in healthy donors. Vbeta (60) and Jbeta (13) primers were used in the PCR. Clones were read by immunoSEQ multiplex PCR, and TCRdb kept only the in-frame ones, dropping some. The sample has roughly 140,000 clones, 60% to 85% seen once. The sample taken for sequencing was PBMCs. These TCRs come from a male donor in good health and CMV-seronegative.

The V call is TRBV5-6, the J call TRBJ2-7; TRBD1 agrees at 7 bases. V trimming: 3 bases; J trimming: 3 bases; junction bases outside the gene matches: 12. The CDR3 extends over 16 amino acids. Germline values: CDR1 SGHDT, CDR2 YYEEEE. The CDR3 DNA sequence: TGTGCCAGCAGCTCTACAGGGGTTGGGTGGTTCTACGAGCAGTACTTC. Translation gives CASSSTGVGWFYEQYF.

CDR3 bases: TGTGCCAGCAGTGTCCGGGGTAACACTGAAGCTTTCTTT. Residues: CASSVRGNTEAFF. This chain uses TRBV2 with TRBJ1-1, with no clear D. Trimming took 4 bases from V and 2 from J, leaving 8 bases between them. This CDR3 contains 13 residues. CDR1 and CDR2 from the germline V gene are SNHLY and FYNNEI.

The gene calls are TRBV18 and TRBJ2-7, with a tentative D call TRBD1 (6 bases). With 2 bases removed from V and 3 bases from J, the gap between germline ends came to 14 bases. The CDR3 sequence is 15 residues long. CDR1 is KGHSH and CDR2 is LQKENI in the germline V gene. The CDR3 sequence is CASSPTWGQNYEQYF. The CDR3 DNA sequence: TGTGCCAGCTCACCAACGTGGGGACAAAACTACGAGCAGTACTTC.

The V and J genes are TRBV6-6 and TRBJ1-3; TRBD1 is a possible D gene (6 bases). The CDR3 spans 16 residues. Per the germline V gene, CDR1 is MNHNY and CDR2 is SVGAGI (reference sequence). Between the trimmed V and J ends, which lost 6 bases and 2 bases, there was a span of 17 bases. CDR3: CASSLTQSGAGNTIYF. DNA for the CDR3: TGTGCCAGCAGCCTTACGCAATCAGGGGCTGGAAACACCATATATTTT.

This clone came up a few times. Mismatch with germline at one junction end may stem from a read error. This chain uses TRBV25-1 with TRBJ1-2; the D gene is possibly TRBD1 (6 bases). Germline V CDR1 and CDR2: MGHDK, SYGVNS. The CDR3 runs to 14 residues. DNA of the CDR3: TGTGCCAGCAGTGAACAGGGGAACAACTATGGCTACCCCTTC. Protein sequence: CASSEQGNNYGYPF.

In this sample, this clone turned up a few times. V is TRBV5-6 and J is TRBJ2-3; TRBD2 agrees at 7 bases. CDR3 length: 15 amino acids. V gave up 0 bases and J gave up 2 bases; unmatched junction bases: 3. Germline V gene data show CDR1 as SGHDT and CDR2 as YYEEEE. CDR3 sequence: CASSLGLAATDTQYF. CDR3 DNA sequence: TGTGCCAGCAGCTTGGGTCTAGCGGCCACAGATACGCAGTATTTT.

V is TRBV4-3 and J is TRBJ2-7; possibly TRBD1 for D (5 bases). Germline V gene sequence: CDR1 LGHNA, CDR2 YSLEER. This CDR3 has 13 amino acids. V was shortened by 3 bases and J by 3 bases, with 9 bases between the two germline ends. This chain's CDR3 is CASSHTTGYEQYF. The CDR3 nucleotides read TGCGCCAGCAGCCATACAACAGGCTACGAGCAGTACTTC.

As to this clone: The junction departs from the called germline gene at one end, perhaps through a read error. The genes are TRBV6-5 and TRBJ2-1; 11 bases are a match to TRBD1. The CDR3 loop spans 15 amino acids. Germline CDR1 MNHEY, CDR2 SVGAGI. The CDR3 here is CPSKRTGGTTNEQFF. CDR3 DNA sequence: TGTCCCAGCAAACGGACAGGGGGCACTACGAATGAGCAGTTCTTC.

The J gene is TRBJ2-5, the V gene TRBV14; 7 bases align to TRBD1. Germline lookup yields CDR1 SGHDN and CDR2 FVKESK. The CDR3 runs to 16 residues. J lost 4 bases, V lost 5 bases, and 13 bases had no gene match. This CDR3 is CASSTFTGQSRETQYF. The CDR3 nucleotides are TGTGCCAGCAGCACTTTTACGGGACAGTCGCGAGAGACCCAGTACTTC. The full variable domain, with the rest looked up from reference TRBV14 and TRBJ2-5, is EAGVTQFPSHSVIEKGQTVTLRCDPISGHDNLYWYRRVMGKEIKFLLHFVKESKQDESGMPNNRFLAERTGGTYSTLKVQPAELEDSGVYFCASSTFTGQSRETQYFGPGTRLLVL.